A selection of T cell receptor beta chains follows, all from one sample in a study of blood T cell repertoires in COVID-19. TCRdb's table, derived via immunoSEQ multiplex PCR, lists solely in-frame clones and lacks some. The sample records 90,000 or so clones, 75% to 90% being singletons. Material for sequencing was peripheral blood. The receptors were sampled from a human donor in a cohort sampled during active COVID-19. Both conserved end residues are part of each CDR3. The D gene is left open where the match is weak. Not all rows give a size; the values are once, few, many and, for expanded clones, a class.

>TRBV12-3/TRBV12-4|TRBJ2-7|NA|NA
TGTGCCAGCAGGTTGACTCTAACCTACGAGCAGTACTTC
CASRLTLTYEQYF
>TRBV5-5|TRBJ2-6|NA|NA
TGTGCCAGCAGCCGACGACTAGAGCGAAACTCTGGGGCCAACGTCCTGACTTTC
CASSRRLERNSGANVLTF
>TRBV28|TRBJ2-7|NA|NA
TGTGCCAGCAGTCCAGGTGGCTACGAGCAGTACTTC
CASSPGGYEQYF
>TRBV6-6|TRBJ1-1|TRBD1|NA
TGTGCCAGCAGCCCACAGGGGGCCAACACTGAAGCTTTCTTT
CASSPQGANTEAFF
>TRBV2|TRBJ1-1|NA|NA
TGTGCCAGCAGTGACGGCGGTATGAACACTGAAGCTTTCTTT
CASSDGGMNTEAFF
>TRBV4-2|TRBJ2-1|TRBD2|many
TGTGCCAGCAGCCAGGGTCCCCGGGAGGGCCTAGGGAATGAGCAGTTCTTC
CASSQGPREGLGNEQFF
>TRBV6-5|TRBJ1-2|TRBD1|NA
TGTGCCAGCAAGACAGGGGGCTCGGGCTACACCTTC
CASKTGGSGYTF
>TRBV6-2/TRBV6-3|TRBJ2-3|NA|NA
TGTGCCAGCAGTTACAAGCAGGTCGGATCTCCCACAGATACGCAGTATTTT
CASSYKQVGSPTDTQYF
>TRBV28|TRBJ2-1|TRBD2|NA
TGTGCCAGCAGTCCCTCGCCGGGGGCGGGAGGGGCCTACAATGAGCAGTTCTTC
CASSPSPGAGGAYNEQFF
>TRBV7-9|TRBJ2-3|NA|NA
TGTGCCAGCAGCCTAGGAGATGAGCAGGCAGGGGCAGATACGCAGTATTTT
CASSLGDEQAGADTQYF
>TRBV5-1|TRBJ2-7|TRBD2|NA
TGCGCCAGCAGCTTGGCGGGGGAGGGAATCTACGAGCAGTACTTC
CASSLAGEGIYEQYF
>TRBV5-8|TRBJ2-2|NA|NA
TGTGCCAGCAGCTTCCGGGGGAAGGACACCGGGGAGCTGTTTTTT
CASSFRGKDTGELFF
>TRBV9|TRBJ1-2|NA|NA
TGTGCCAGCAAGGGTTTTCAGGGTAGGCATGGCTACACCTTC
CASKGFQGRHGYTF
>TRBV19|TRBJ2-2|NA|NA
TGTGCCAGTAGTGCCAGGGGTATGGGGACCGGGGAGCTGTTTTTT
CASSARGMGTGELFF
>TRBV5-1|TRBJ2-1|TRBD2|NA
TGCGCCAGCAGCTTGCCATCACAAGCGGGAGGGCTGTTCTTC
CASSLPSQAGGLFF
>TRBV25-1|TRBJ2-6|NA|NA
TGTGCCAGCAGTGAATATGGGGCGACTGGGGCCAACGTCCTGACTTTC
CASSEYGATGANVLTF
>TRBV7-9|TRBJ2-2|TRBD2|once
TGTGCCAGCAGACCTAGCGGGAGCGACACCGGGGAGCTGTTTTTT
CASRPSGSDTGELFF
>TRBV7-9|TRBJ2-5|NA|few
TGTGCCAGCAGTTACTCAGGGGTTTCTGAAGAGACCCAGTACTTC
CASSYSGVSEETQYF
>TRBV3-1/TRBV3-2|TRBJ1-1|NA|NA
TGTGCCAGCAGCCAGGGGGCGGGCACTGAAGCTTTCTTT
CASSQGAGTEAFF
>TRBV7-3|TRBJ2-1|TRBD2|NA
TGTGCCAGCAGCTCCTCCTGGGGGGGAGGGCCTTGGGATGAGCAGTTCTTC
CASSSSWGGGPWDEQFF
>TRBV24-1|TRBJ2-4|TRBD1|NA
TGTGCCACCAGTGATGCCGGGACAGGGCCCAAAAACATTCAGTACTTC
CATSDAGTGPKNIQYF
>TRBV28|TRBJ2-7|TRBD2|NA
TGTGCCGCGGGGGGGGTAGGCGACGAGCAGTACTTC
CAAGGVGDEQYF
>TRBV3-1/TRBV3-2|TRBJ2-7|TRBD2|NA
TGTGCCAGCAGCCAAGATCATTCGGGAGGGAGCGAGCAGTACTTC
CASSQDHSGGSEQYF
>TRBV5-5|TRBJ1-4|NA|once
TGTGCCAGCAGCTTGGGGCGGATCGCAACTAATGAAAAACTGTTTTTT
CASSLGRIATNEKLFF
>TRBV5-1|TRBJ2-7|NA|NA
TGCGCCAGCAGCTCTGTGGCGGAGGGCCGTAGCTCCTACGAGCAGTACTTC
CASSSVAEGRSSYEQYF
>TRBV27|TRBJ1-6|NA|once
TGTGCCAGCAGTTTATGGGAGGCAGGAGTTCCCAATTCACCCCTCCACTTT
CASSLWEAGVPNSPLHF
>TRBV9|TRBJ2-7|TRBD2|NA
TGTGCCAGCAGCGGGGAGGAACGGACTAGCGGGAACTACGAGCAGTACTTC
CASSGEERTSGNYEQYF
>TRBV4-1|TRBJ1-5|TRBD1|few
TGCGCCAGCAGCCCTACACAGGGGAGCAATCAGCCCCAGCATTTT
CASSPTQGSNQPQHF